One and the same sample provided the 15 T cell receptor beta chains below, sequenced in a study of T cell responses to AZD1222 COVID-19 vaccine. Libraries were prepared by immunoSEQ multiplex PCR; TCRdb keeps only in-frame clonotypes and omits some of them. The sample has approximately 160,000 clones; about nine tenths are singletons. Sequencing used peripheral blood, obtained on day 0 of AZD1222 vaccination. These receptors originate from an adult in good health.

V usage is TRBV18 and J usage is TRBJ1-1; D is undetermined. CDR1 is KGHSH and CDR2 is LQKENI in the germline V gene. This CDR3 comprises 13 residues. V was clipped by 6 bases and J by 0 bases, with 8 bases between them. The DNA for the CDR3 is TGTGCCAGCTCGGACGGTTTGAACACTGAAGCTTTCTTT. Residues: CASSDGLNTEAFF.

DNA for the CDR3: TGTGCCTGGAGTGAGGGGTTTCTAGAGGGGAATGAAAAACTGTTTTTT. Amino acid sequence: CAWSEGFLEGNEKLFF. The genes are TRBV30 and TRBJ1-4; TRBD1 might be the D (5 bases). V was trimmed by 1 base and J by 5 bases, leaving 17 bases between them. This CDR3 region has 16 residues. Germline assignment: CDR1 GTSNPN and CDR2 SVGIG (reference sequence).

V gene TRBV6-6 combines with J gene TRBJ1-5; D ambiguous. Trimming shortened V by 0 bases and J by 2 bases, and 8 bases separated the two germline ends. This CDR3 contains 15 residues. Germline CDR1 MNHNY, CDR2 SVGAGI (reference sequence). For the CDR3, the DNA is TGTGCCAGCAGTTACTCCGCCCGGGGCAATCAGCCCCAGCATTTT. This sequence encodes CASSYSARGNQPQHF.

This sequence joins TRBV29-1 and TRBJ1-2; possibly TRBD1 for D (5 bases). The CDR3 sequence is 14 residues long. Trimming pared 3 bases from V and 0 bases from J, leaving 11 bases between. Germline values: CDR1 SQVTM, CDR2 ANQGSEA. This chain's CDR3 is CSVEGTAPNYGYTF. The CDR3 bases are TGCAGCGTTGAGGGGACGGCCCCTAACTATGGCTACACCTTC.

This clone was picked up one time. The V call is TRBV12-3 or TRBV12-4, the J call TRBJ2-7, with TRBD1 identical over 7 bases. The CDR3 is 13 residues long. Trimming removed 8 bases from V and 0 bases from J; junction bases left unmatched: 4. CDR3 in amino acids: CASRTGFSYEQYF. CDR3 nucleotides: TGTGCCAGCCGGACAGGCTTCTCCTACGAGCAGTACTTC.

V is TRBV11-2 and J is TRBJ2-4, with D uncertain. The germline CDR1 and CDR2 sequences are SGHAT and FQNNGV. The V gene lost 5 bases and the J gene lost 0 bases, with 14 bases spanning the gap. The CDR3 has 16 amino acids. The CDR3 sequence: CASSRVDRLAKNIQYF. In DNA form, the CDR3 reads TGTGCCAGCAGCCGGGTAGATAGGTTAGCCAAAAACATTCAGTACTTC.

The chain has TRBV6-1 and TRBJ2-3, with D perhaps given as TRBD1 or TRBD2 (6 bases each). Trimming cost V 0 bases and J 1 base, with 14 bases left between them. Germline V gives CDR1 MNHNS, CDR2 SASEGT. The CDR3 spans 17 residues. Here the CDR3 reads CASSEALGGHGTDTQYF. CDR3 in DNA: TGTGCCAGCAGTGAAGCACTTGGGGGGCACGGCACAGATACGCAGTATTTT.

This clone has only one observation. The chain links TRBV28 to TRBJ1-2; 7 positions agree with TRBD1. The germline V gene has CDR1 MDHEN and CDR2 SYDVKM. Trimming cost V 7 bases and J 8 bases; bases outside gene matches: 19. The CDR3 spans 16 residues. The chain's CDR3 is CASTSRMEGALKGYTF. As DNA, the CDR3 is TGTGCCAGCACCTCTAGGATGGAGGGGGCTCTGAAGGGCTACACCTTC.

The rearrangement uses TRBV19 and TRBJ1-2; a possible D gene is TRBD1 (6 bases). The CDR3 sequence is 15 residues long. V was clipped by 0 bases and J by 7 bases, with 15 bases between them. CDR1 and CDR2 from the germline V gene are LNHDA and SQIVND (reference sequence). The CDR3, as DNA: TGTGCCAGTAGTATAGATCAGATCAGGGGCTGTGGCTACACCTTC. This sequence encodes CASSIDQIRGCGYTF.

This sequence joins TRBV19 and TRBJ2-3; D is possibly TRBD2 (5 bases). The CDR3 is 14 residues long. From germline, CDR1 is LNHDA and CDR2 SQIVND (reference sequence). Trimming took 3 bases from V and 3 from J, leaving 10 bases between them. CDR3 sequence: CASSIGVTTDTQYF. The CDR3 nucleotides read TGTGCCAGTAGTATCGGGGTAACAACAGATACGCAGTATTTT. The variable domain in full, with the rest retrieved from reference TRBV19 and TRBJ2-3, is DGGITQSPKYLFRKEGQNVTLSCEQNLNHDAMYWYRQDPGQGLRLIYYSQIVNDFQKGDIAEGYSVSREKKESFPLTVTSAQKNPTAFYLCASSIGVTTDTQYFGPGTRLTVL.

The CDR3 region has the DNA TGTGCCAGCAGCCTCTGGGGTAAGGGGGCGACGACCTATGGCTACACCTTC. Its translation: CASSLWGKGATTYGYTF. The chain combines TRBV11-2 with TRBJ1-2; 7 bases are a match to TRBD1. The ends lost 5 bases at V and 4 bases at J; junction bases unmatched: 16. The CDR3 sequence is 17 residues long. Per germline, CDR1 SGHAT and CDR2 FQNNGV.

J is TRBJ2-2 and V is TRBV5-4; 8 bases are shared with TRBD1. With 2 bases clipped from V and 7 bases from J, the junction kept 10 bases outside the gene matches. This CDR3 has 16 residues. Germline loops: CDR1 SGHNT, CDR2 YYREEE (reference sequence). The CDR3 loop is CASSLPPRGQGGELFF. The CDR3 bases are TGTGCCAGCAGCTTACCTCCCAGGGGGCAGGGCGGGGAGCTGTTTTTT.

The CDR3 nucleotides read TGTGCCAGCAGCCGAGACGATTCCTACGAGCAGTACTTC. This translates into CASSRDDSYEQYF. J is TRBJ2-7 and V is TRBV11-1; D is ambiguous. Trimming took off 5 bases at V and 1 base at J, with 9 bases between the two ends. The CDR3 extends over 13 amino acids. Germline loops: CDR1 SGHAT, CDR2 FQDESV (reference sequence).

In this sample, this clone turned up once. The J gene is TRBJ1-2, the V gene TRBV28; D perhaps matches TRBD1 (6 bases). Germline assignment: CDR1 MDHEN and CDR2 SYDVKM. V lost 6 bases and J 6 bases, leaving 14 bases between the germline ends. The CDR3 sequence is 13 residues long. The chain's CDR3 is CASSPRGGHGYTF. The CDR3 nucleotides read TGTGCCAGCAGCCCGAGGGGGGGGCATGGCTACACCTTC.

The chain uses TRBV19 and TRBJ2-1; no definite D call. This CDR3 comprises 13 residues. Trimming removed 3 bases from V and 5 bases from J, with 8 bases in between. CDR1 LNHDA and CDR2 SQIVND come from the germline V gene (reference sequence). CDR3 bases: TGTGCCAGTAGTATCAACAGCAACAATGAGCAGTTCTTC. Translating it yields CASSINSNNEQFF.